Listed below are T cell receptor beta chains from one sample, sequenced in a study of cytomegalovirus exposure and HLA in healthy donors. Here immunoSEQ multiplex PCR was the method, and the copy in TCRdb shows in-frame clones only, minus some. The data contain 120,000 to 150,000 clones, more than 75% of them seen just once; the ten biggest clones take up approximately 5.6%. Sequencing was carried out using PBMCs. The receptor set was obtained from a middle-aged woman in good health and CMV-seropositive. Both conserved end residues are part of each CDR3. The order of the fields is CDR3 protein, J gene, clone size, V gene. Not all rows give a size; the values are once, few, many and, for expanded clones, a class.

CDR3aa: CASRTGGRAYF
j_gene: TRBJ2-3
abundance: NA
v_gene: TRBV6-5

CDR3aa: CASSPGLAGDTQYF
j_gene: TRBJ2-3
abundance: NA
v_gene: TRBV5-1

CDR3aa: CASMRDRYNEQFF
j_gene: TRBJ2-1
abundance: NA
v_gene: TRBV10-2

CDR3aa: CASSMRQGAYEQYF
j_gene: TRBJ2-7
abundance: NA
v_gene: TRBV19

CDR3aa: CASTRGWVGTGELFF
j_gene: TRBJ2-2
abundance: NA
v_gene: TRBV11-3

CDR3aa: CASVRDSLYNEQFF
j_gene: TRBJ2-1
abundance: NA
v_gene: TRBV6-1

CDR3aa: CASSHLAGGPDEQYF
j_gene: NA
abundance: NA
v_gene: TRBV27

CDR3aa: CASSVSASAYNEQFF
j_gene: TRBJ2-1
abundance: NA
v_gene: TRBV6-4

CDR3aa: CASMSRGWTEAFF
j_gene: TRBJ1-1
abundance: NA
v_gene: TRBV6-5

CDR3aa: CASSRGRGTPHNEQFF
j_gene: TRBJ2-1
abundance: NA
v_gene: TRBV2

CDR3aa: CASSGQGTDTQYF
j_gene: TRBJ2-3
abundance: NA
v_gene: TRBV6-1

CDR3aa: CASSASLGLNRREQYF
j_gene: TRBJ2-7
abundance: NA
v_gene: TRBV19

CDR3aa: CALDRGVYEQYF
j_gene: TRBJ2-7
abundance: NA
v_gene: TRBV30

CDR3aa: CASSEVTRSQYF
j_gene: TRBJ2-3
abundance: NA
v_gene: TRBV6-1

CDR3aa: CASRPSGGGHGYTF
j_gene: TRBJ1-2
abundance: few
v_gene: TRBV6-5

CDR3aa: CASIGGAGANTEAFF
j_gene: TRBJ1-1
abundance: NA
v_gene: TRBV28

CDR3aa: CASSGQGAPGYTF
j_gene: TRBJ1-2
abundance: NA
v_gene: TRBV18

CDR3aa: CASRLEATGELFF
j_gene: TRBJ2-2
abundance: few
v_gene: TRBV19

CDR3aa: CASSFGGRGDEQYF
j_gene: TRBJ2-7
abundance: NA
v_gene: TRBV6-6

CDR3aa: CASSFRLAGVDNEQFF
j_gene: TRBJ2-1
abundance: NA
v_gene: TRBV5-4

CDR3aa: CASSSGTGGNEQFF
j_gene: TRBJ2-1
abundance: NA
v_gene: TRBV5-1

CDR3aa: CASSQGLQETQYF
j_gene: TRBJ2-5
abundance: few
v_gene: TRBV4-1

CDR3aa: CASSAAGSYEQYF
j_gene: TRBJ2-7
abundance: NA
v_gene: TRBV27

CDR3aa: CSALLEETQYF
j_gene: TRBJ2-5
abundance: NA
v_gene: TRBV20-1

CDR3aa: CASSSQAGGGDEQFF
j_gene: TRBJ2-1
abundance: NA
v_gene: TRBV2

CDR3aa: CASSIPLQGDTEAFF
j_gene: TRBJ1-1
abundance: once
v_gene: TRBV2

CDR3aa: CASSSWTGSNTGELFF
j_gene: TRBJ2-2
abundance: once
v_gene: TRBV7-6

CDR3aa: CASSTVLEGIKAEAFF
j_gene: TRBJ1-1
abundance: NA
v_gene: TRBV19

CDR3aa: CASSLGTGGSGSTDTQYF
j_gene: TRBJ2-3
abundance: NA
v_gene: TRBV7-9

CDR3aa: CARGRTSGKYEQYF
j_gene: TRBJ2-7
abundance: NA
v_gene: TRBV7-3

CDR3aa: CASSTGLAIYNEQFF
j_gene: TRBJ2-1
abundance: NA
v_gene: TRBV7-2

CDR3aa: CASSVGVGGLAGRMRDEQYF
j_gene: TRBJ2-7
abundance: few
v_gene: TRBV9

CDR3aa: CASSLMGGWQPQHF
j_gene: TRBJ1-5
abundance: once
v_gene: TRBV27

CDR3aa: CASSPPSGRVEQYF
j_gene: TRBJ2-7
abundance: NA
v_gene: TRBV2

CDR3aa: CASSVGLRDSLSPLHF
j_gene: TRBJ1-6
abundance: NA
v_gene: TRBV9

CDR3aa: CASSKGQGVSGSNQPQHF
j_gene: TRBJ1-5
abundance: NA
v_gene: TRBV19

CDR3aa: CASSVDRNTEAFF
j_gene: TRBJ1-1
abundance: NA
v_gene: TRBV18

CDR3aa: CASSLGGGGRALSDTQYF
j_gene: TRBJ2-3
abundance: NA
v_gene: TRBV7-3

CDR3aa: CASSVEGRVAEAFF
j_gene: TRBJ1-1
abundance: NA
v_gene: TRBV9

CDR3aa: CASSYSGVDTQYF
j_gene: TRBJ2-3
abundance: NA
v_gene: TRBV6-5

CDR3aa: CASSLAGIQAGYTF
j_gene: TRBJ1-2
abundance: NA
v_gene: TRBV5-4